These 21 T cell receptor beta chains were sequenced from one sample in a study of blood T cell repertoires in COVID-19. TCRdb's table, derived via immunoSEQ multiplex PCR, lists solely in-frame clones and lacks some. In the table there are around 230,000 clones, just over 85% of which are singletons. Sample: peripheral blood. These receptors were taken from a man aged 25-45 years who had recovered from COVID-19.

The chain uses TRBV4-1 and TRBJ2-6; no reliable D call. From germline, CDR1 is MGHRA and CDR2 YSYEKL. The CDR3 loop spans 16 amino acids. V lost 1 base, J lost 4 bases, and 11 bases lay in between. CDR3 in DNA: TGCGCCAGCAGCCAAGGGAGAGCGCGAGGGGCCAACGTCCTGACTTTC. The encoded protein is CASSQGRARGANVLTF.

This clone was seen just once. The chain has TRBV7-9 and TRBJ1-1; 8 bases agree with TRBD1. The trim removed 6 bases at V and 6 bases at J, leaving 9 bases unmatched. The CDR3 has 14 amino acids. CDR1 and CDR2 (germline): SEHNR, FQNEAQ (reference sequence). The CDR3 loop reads CASSTDSQGAEAFF. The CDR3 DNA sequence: TGTGCCAGCAGTACAGACTCACAGGGGGCTGAAGCTTTCTTT.

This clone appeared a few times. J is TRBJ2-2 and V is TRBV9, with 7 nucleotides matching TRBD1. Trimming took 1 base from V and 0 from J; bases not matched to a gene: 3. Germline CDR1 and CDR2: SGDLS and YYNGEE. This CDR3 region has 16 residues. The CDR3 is CASSVIGTANTGELFF. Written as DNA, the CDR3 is TGTGCCAGCAGCGTAATAGGGACAGCGAACACCGGGGAGCTGTTTTTT.

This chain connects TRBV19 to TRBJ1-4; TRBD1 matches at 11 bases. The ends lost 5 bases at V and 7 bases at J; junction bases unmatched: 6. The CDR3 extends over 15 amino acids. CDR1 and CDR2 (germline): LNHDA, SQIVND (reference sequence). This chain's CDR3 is CASSFSGTGGEKLFF. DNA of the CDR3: TGTGCCAGTAGTTTCTCCGGGACAGGGGGTGAAAAACTGTTTTTT.

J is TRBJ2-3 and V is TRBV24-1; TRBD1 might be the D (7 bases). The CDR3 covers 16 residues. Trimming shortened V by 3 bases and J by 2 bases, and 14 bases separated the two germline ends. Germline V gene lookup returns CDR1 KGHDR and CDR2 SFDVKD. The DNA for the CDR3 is TGTGCCACCAGTGATCTTAGCAGGGGGGCCACAGATACGCAGTATTTT. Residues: CATSDLSRGATDTQYF.

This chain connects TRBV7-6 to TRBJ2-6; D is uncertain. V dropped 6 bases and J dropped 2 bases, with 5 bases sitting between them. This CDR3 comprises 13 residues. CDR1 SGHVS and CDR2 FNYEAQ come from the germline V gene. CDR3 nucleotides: TGTGCCAGCAGGCGTCCTGGGGCCAACGTCCTGACTTTC. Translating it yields CASRRPGANVLTF.

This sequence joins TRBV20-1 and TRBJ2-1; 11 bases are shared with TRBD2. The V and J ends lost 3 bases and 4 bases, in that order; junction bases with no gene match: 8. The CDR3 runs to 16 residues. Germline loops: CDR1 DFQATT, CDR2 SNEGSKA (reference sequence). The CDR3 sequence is CSASLLAGGPYNEQFF. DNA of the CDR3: TGCAGTGCTAGTCTCCTAGCGGGGGGCCCGTACAATGAGCAGTTCTTC.

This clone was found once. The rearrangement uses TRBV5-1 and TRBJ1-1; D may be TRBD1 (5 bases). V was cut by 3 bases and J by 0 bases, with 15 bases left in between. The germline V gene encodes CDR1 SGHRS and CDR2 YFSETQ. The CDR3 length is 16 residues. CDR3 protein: CASSSGTSPLNTEAFF. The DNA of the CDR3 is TGCGCCAGCAGCTCCGGGACTTCCCCATTGAACACTGAAGCTTTCTTT.

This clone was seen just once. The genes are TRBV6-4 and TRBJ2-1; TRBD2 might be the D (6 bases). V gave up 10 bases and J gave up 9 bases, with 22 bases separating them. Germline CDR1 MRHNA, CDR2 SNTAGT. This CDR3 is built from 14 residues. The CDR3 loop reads CATQENGGSGEQFF. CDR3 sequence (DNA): TGTGCCACCCAAGAAAATGGGGGGTCGGGTGAGCAGTTCTTC.

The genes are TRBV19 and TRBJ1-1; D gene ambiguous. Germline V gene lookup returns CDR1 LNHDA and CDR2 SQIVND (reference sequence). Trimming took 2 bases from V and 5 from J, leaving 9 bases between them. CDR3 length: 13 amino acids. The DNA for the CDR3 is TGTGCCAGTAGTATACGGCCGGGTACTGAAGCTTTCTTT. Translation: CASSIRPGTEAFF.

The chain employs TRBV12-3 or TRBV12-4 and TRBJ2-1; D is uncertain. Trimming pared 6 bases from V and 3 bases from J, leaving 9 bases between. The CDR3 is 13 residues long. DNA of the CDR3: TGTGCCAGCAGCCCGGTTTTCTACAATGAGCAGTTCTTC. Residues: CASSPVFYNEQFF.

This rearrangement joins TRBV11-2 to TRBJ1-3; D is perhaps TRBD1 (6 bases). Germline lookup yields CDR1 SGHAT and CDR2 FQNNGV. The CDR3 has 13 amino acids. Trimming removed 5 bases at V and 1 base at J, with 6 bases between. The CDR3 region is CASSTGSGNTIYF. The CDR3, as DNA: TGTGCCAGCAGCACAGGGTCTGGAAACACCATATATTTT.

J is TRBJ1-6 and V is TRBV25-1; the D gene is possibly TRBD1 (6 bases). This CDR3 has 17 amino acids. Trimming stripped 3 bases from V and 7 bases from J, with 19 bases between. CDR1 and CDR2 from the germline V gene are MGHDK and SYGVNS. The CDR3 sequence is CASSEQRQRGGNSPLHF. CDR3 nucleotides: TGTGCCAGCAGTGAGCAACGGCAGAGGGGGGGGAATTCACCCCTCCACTTT.

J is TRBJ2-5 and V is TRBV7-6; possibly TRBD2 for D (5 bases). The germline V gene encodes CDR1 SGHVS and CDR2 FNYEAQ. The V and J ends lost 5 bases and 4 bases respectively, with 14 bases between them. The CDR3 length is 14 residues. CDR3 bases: TGTGCCAGCAGCCCTTACGGGGAAGTAGAGACCCAGTACTTC. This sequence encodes CASSPYGEVETQYF.

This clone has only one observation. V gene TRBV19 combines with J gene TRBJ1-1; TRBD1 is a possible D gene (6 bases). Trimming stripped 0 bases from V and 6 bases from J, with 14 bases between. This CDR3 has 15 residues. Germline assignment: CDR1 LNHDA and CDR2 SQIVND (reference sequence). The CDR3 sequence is CASSIDPGVVAEAFF. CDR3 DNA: TGTGCCAGTAGTATAGACCCAGGGGTCGTGGCTGAAGCTTTCTTT.

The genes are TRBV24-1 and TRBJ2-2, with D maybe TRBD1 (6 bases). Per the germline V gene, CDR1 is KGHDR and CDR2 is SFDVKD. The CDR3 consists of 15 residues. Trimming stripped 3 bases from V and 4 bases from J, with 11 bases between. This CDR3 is CATSDPLRGTGELFF. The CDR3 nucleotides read TGTGCCACCAGTGATCCGCTCAGGGGCACCGGGGAGCTGTTTTTT.

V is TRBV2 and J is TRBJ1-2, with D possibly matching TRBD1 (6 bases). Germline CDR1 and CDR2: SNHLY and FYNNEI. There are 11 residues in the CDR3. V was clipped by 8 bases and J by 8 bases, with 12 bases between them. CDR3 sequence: CASDGQGGYTF. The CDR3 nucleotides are TGTGCCAGCGATGGGCAGGGGGGCTACACCTTC.

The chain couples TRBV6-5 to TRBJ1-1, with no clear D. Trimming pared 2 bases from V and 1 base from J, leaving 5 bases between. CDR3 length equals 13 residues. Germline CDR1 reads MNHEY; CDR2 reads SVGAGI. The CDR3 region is CASSYPGNTEAFF. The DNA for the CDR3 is TGTGCCAGCAGTTACCCGGGGAACACTGAAGCTTTCTTT.

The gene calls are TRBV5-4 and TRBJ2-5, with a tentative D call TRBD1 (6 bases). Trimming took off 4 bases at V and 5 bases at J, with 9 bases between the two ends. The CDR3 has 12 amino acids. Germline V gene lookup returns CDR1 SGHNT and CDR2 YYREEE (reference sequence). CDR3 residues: CASSLRGETQYF. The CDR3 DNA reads TGTGCCAGCAGCCTTAGGGGGGAGACCCAGTACTTC. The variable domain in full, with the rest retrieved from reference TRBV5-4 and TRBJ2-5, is ETGVTQSPTHLIKTRGQQVTLRCSSQSGHNTVSWYQQALGQGPQFIFQYYREEENGRGNFPPRFSGLQFPNYSSELNVNALELDDSALYLCASSLRGETQYFGPGTRLLVL.

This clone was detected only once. The CDR3 bases are TGTGCCAGCAGTTGGGGCAACGCTGAAGCTTTCTTT. As protein: CASSWGNAEAFF. The V and J genes are TRBV12-3 or TRBV12-4 and TRBJ1-1; tentative D call: TRBD1 (5 bases). Trimming left V 4 bases short and J 6 bases short, with 9 bases between. CDR3 length: 12 amino acids.

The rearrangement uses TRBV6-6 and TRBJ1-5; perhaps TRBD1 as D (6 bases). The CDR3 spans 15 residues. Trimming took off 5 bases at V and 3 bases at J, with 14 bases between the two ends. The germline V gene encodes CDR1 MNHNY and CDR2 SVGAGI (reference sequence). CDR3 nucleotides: TGTGCCAGCAGTCAGACAGGAGGATACAATCAGCCCCAGCATTTT. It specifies CASSQTGGYNQPQHF.